This TCR beta chain was identified during a study of radiotherapy plus CTLA-4 blockade in lung cancer. This CDR3 region has 13 residues. From germline, CDR1 is LNHDA and CDR2 SQIVND (reference sequence). Profiled with immunoSEQ multiplex PCR; TCRdb holds only in-frame clones, not every one. Found here are about 97,000 clones, approximately 74% of them singletons; the top ten hold roughly 3.1%. About this clone: Compared with germline, one end of the junction differs, possibly owing to a read error.

Patients in the study, people with chemo-refractory metastatic non-small-cell lung cancer, received focal radiation plus ipilimumab CTLA-4 blockade. This chain connects TRBV19 to TRBJ2-3; 14 bases map to TRBD2. The sequencing here drew on peripheral blood, taken from a patient treated with radiotherapy plus ipilimumab. This receptor was taken from a human donor with non-small cell lung cancer who had a partial response to radiotherapy plus ipilimumab. Some clones in this sample may be carry-over from other donors' samples. CDR3: CASSIRTSGGTFF. The CDR3 bases are TGTGCCAGTAGTATTCGGACTAGCGGGGGGACCTTTTTT.